The 13 T cell receptor beta chains reported below all come from one sample, sequenced in a study of T cells in Graves' hyperthyroidism and ophthalmopathy. RNA transcripts were the template for amplifying TCR beta CDR3 regions. Initially, a first-round RT-PCR of the TCR CDR3 employed the HTBI primer set. TCRdb processed the multiplex PCR reads anew with MiXCR; each CDR3 protein has one entry. The table records approximately 720,000 distinct CDR3 sequences, around 20% of them present only once. The sample taken for sequencing was blood. The source of these receptors is a woman between 45 and 60 years old with Graves' hyperthyroidism that later progressed to Graves' ophthalmopathy.

This clonotype was recorded a few times. The gene calls are TRBV7-3 and TRBJ1-2; the D gene is possibly TRBD1 (6 bases). This CDR3 has 17 residues. The V and J ends lost 5 bases and 1 base respectively, with 20 bases between them. Germline CDR1 SGHTA, CDR2 FQGTGA. For the CDR3, the DNA is TGTGCCAGCAGCCCCGACCGGACAGCAGGACTTAACTATGGCTACACCTTC. Its translation: CASSPDRTAGLNYGYTF.

The V call is TRBV6-5, the J call TRBJ2-2, with no clear D. The CDR3 extends over 14 amino acids. The V and J ends lost 4 bases and 1 base respectively, with 7 bases between them. CDR1 and CDR2 (germline): MNHEY, SVGAGI. DNA of the CDR3: TGTGCCAGCAGTTTAGGCAAGAACACCGGGGAGCTGTTTTTT. It encodes CASSLGKNTGELFF.

This clonotype occurred a few times. The chain combines TRBV27 with TRBJ1-4; the D is unclear. From germline, CDR1 is MNHEY and CDR2 SMNVEV (reference sequence). The CDR3 extends over 15 amino acids. V lost 3 bases and J 4 bases, leaving 12 bases between the germline ends. CDR3 region: CASSLSWQLNEKLFF. CDR3 DNA: TGTGCCAGCAGTTTGTCTTGGCAGCTTAATGAAAAACTGTTTTTT.

This clonotype has a handful of counts. This chain links TRBV29-1 with TRBJ2-5; D unclear. Trimming pared 0 bases from V and 4 bases from J, leaving 3 bases between. CDR1 is SQVTM, CDR2 ANQGSEA, per germline. This CDR3 spans 11 amino acids. The CDR3 region has the DNA TGCAGCGTTGAAGAGAGAGAGACCCAGTACTTC. Encoded protein: CSVEERETQYF.

This clonotype was seen more than once but under ten times. The chain couples TRBV19 to TRBJ1-5, with 9 bases identical to TRBD1. Germline-derived CDR1 and CDR2 are LNHDA and SQIVND (reference sequence). The CDR3 has 16 residues. J was trimmed by 2 bases and V by 5 bases; bases with no gene match: 7. CDR3 region: CASSGTGGRGNQPQHF. CDR3 nucleotides: TGTGCCAGTAGTGGAACAGGGGGCCGGGGCAATCAGCCCCAGCATTTT.

The V and J genes are TRBV24-1 and TRBJ2-3; D assignment may be TRBD1 or TRBD2 (5 bases each). CDR3 length equals 15 residues. CDR1 KGHDR and CDR2 SFDVKD come from the germline V gene. V was clipped by 5 bases and J by 5 bases, with 16 bases between them. CDR3 nucleotides: TGTGCCACCAGTGCCGGGACCCCCCTTGTAGATACGCAGTATTTT. Encoded protein: CATSAGTPLVDTQYF.

On this clonotype itself: The junction departs from germline at one end; a sequencing error may be responsible. The chain joins TRBV7-7 to TRBJ2-5, with D perhaps given as TRBD1 or TRBD2 (5 bases each). From germline, CDR1 is SSHAT and CDR2 FNYEAQ (reference sequence). The CDR3 loop spans 14 amino acids. The CDR3 coding sequence is TGTGCTAGCAGCTTAGCCGCGCAGAGGGGGACCCAGTACTTC. Translation gives CASSLAAQRGTQYF.

The gene calls are TRBV7-8 and TRBJ2-5, with D perhaps assigned TRBD1 or TRBD2 (6 bases each). The CDR3 runs to 12 residues. The germline gives CDR1 SGHVS, CDR2 FQNEAQ. Between the trimmed V and J ends, which lost 7 bases and 6 bases, there was a span of 12 bases. The CDR3 region is CASKEGGKTQYF. Written as DNA, the CDR3 is TGTGCCAGCAAGGAGGGGGGAAAGACCCAGTACTTC.

The chain is built from TRBV5-5 and TRBJ2-3; 7 nucleotides match TRBD2. The V segment lost 3 bases and the J segment 2 bases; nucleotides outside the gene matches: 3. The CDR3 covers 14 residues. Germline V gene data show CDR1 as SGHKS and CDR2 as YYEKEE (reference sequence). The CDR3 DNA reads TGTGCCAGCAGCTGGAGCGGGGACACAGATACGCAGTATTTT. This sequence encodes CASSWSGDTDTQYF.

This clonotype was counted ten times or more. V and J are TRBV25-1 and TRBJ1-4; 9 bases map to TRBD1. V shed 5 bases and J 7 bases; nucleotides not matched to a gene: 8. The CDR3 has 15 amino acids. CDR1 and CDR2 (germline): MGHDK, SYGVNS. The CDR3 is CASSPYRGRGEKLFF. The CDR3 nucleotides are TGTGCCAGCAGTCCGTACAGGGGGCGGGGTGAAAAACTGTTTTTT.

In this sample, this clonotype turned up many times. In DNA, the CDR3 is TGTGCCAGCAGTGAGGGACAGTTCTGGGAAGAGACCCAGTACTTC. Translated: CASSEGQFWEETQYF. V gene TRBV6-1 combines with J gene TRBJ2-5; 7 bases are shared with TRBD1. This CDR3 comprises 15 residues. Germline trimming cut 3 bases from V and 3 bases from J; bases unmatched to any gene: 7. Germline V gene lookup returns CDR1 MNHNS and CDR2 SASEGT.

In this sample, this clonotype turned up a few times. A much larger clone is a single base away; this may be a read error. This chain joins TRBV12-3 or TRBV12-4 and TRBJ1-5, with TRBD1 matching 7 bases. This CDR3 has 14 residues. CDR3 loop: CASRAGQVNQLQHF. The CDR3 coding sequence is TGTGCCAGCAGGGCCGGACAGGTCAATCAGCTCCAGCATTTT.

At least ten counts were recorded for this clonotype. The rearrangement joins TRBV9 to TRBJ2-1, with D hard to call. This CDR3 has 12 amino acids. With 3 bases removed from V and 8 bases from J, the gap between germline ends came to 9 bases. The germline CDR1 and CDR2 sequences are SGDLS and YYNGEE. The CDR3 spells CASSALGHEQFF. Here the CDR3 DNA reads TGTGCCAGCAGCGCCCTAGGGCATGAGCAGTTCTTC.